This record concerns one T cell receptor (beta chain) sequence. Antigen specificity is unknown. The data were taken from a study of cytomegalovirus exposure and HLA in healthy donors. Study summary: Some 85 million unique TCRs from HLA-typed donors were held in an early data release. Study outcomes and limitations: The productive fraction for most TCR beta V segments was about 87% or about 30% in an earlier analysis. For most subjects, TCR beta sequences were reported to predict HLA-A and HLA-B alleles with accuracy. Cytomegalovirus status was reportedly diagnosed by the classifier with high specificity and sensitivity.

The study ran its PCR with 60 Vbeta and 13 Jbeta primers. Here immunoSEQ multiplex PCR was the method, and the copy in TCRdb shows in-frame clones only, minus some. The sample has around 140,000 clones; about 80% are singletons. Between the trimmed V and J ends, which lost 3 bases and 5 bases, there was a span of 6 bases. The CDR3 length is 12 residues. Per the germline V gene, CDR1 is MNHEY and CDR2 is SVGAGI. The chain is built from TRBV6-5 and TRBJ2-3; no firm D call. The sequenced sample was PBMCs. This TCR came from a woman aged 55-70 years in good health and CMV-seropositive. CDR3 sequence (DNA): TGTGCCAGCAGTTATGCCGGAGATACGCAGTATTTT. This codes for CASSYAGDTQYF.